This is a list of T cell receptor beta chains from one sample in a study of T cell responses to AZD1222 COVID-19 vaccine. The method was immunoSEQ multiplex PCR; TCRdb's version includes in-frame clones alone and lacks a portion of them. Here the sample spans about 99,000 clones, around nine tenths being singletons. The sequenced sample was peripheral blood, obtained on day 0 of AZD1222 vaccination. The receptors derive from an adult in good health. CDR3s include the opening cysteine and the closing phenylalanine or tryptophan.

V	J	CDR3
TRBV10-1	TRBJ1-1	CASRKTQNTEAFF
TRBV19	TRBJ1-1	CASTARWGGYTEAFF
TRBV7-9	TRBJ1-1	CASSLAAGVYTEAFF
TRBV29-1	TRBJ2-1	CSVEDRLAGVGNEQFF
TRBV6-5	TRBJ1-5	CASSPDWGNQPQHF
TRBV7-9	TRBJ2-3	CASSFYSGGGDTQYF
TRBV3-1/TRBV3-2	TRBJ1-4	CASSTRDRLGTEKLFF
TRBV12-5	TRBJ2-1	CASGLAPGPYNEQFF
TRBV12-3/TRBV12-4	TRBJ1-6	CASSFQPSPLHF
TRBV2	TRBJ1-1	CASSEDGTEAFF
TRBV5-4	TRBJ2-3	CASDRGTGGVDTQYF
TRBV6-5	TRBJ1-2	CASSYIPGQGFNGYTF
TRBV4-1	TRBJ2-2	CASSQLSTGELFF
TRBV19	TRBJ1-1	CASSIAGPSGTEAFF
TRBV14	TRBJ1-6	CASSHPTQGEGKNMNSPLHF
TRBV6-1	TRBJ2-7	CASSVSGTGTSYEQYF
TRBV5-4	TRBJ2-5	CASSPGLAGGIETQYF
TRBV9	TRBJ2-1	CASSATGQTSYNEQFF
TRBV6-1	TRBJ1-5	CASSGRDLLRNQPQHF
TRBV24-1	TRBJ1-2	CATSDWRQGYGYTF
TRBV9	TRBJ2-5	CASSVAVQETQYF
TRBV29-1	TRBJ1-2	CSVEDRGLSYGYTF
TRBV3-1/TRBV3-2	TRBJ1-1	CASTPTGRNTEAFF